This TCR beta chain came from a study of shared T cell receptors in the human thymus. Method: immunoSEQ multiplex PCR; TCRdb's copy keeps in-frame clones and lacks some. The sample consists of 500,000 to 750,000 clones, roughly 90% of them appearing once. The CDR3 runs to 16 residues. Germline CDR1 GTSNPN, CDR2 SVGIG (reference sequence). Trimming took 4 bases from V and 4 from J; bases not matched to a gene: 12. This sample also belongs to another study, concerning human thymus T cells. From that second work: The study used thymus tissue resected during corrective heart surgery. As related research reported, thymic repertoires overlapped highly among unrelated individuals.

This TCR came from a boy younger than two with a congenital heart defect. Material: thymocytes. The chain uses TRBV30 and TRBJ2-1; 8 bases agree with TRBD2. Here the CDR3 reads CAWTPGTRGVYNEQFF. CDR3 DNA sequence: TGTGCCTGGACCCCCGGGACTAGGGGGGTATACAATGAGCAGTTCTTC.